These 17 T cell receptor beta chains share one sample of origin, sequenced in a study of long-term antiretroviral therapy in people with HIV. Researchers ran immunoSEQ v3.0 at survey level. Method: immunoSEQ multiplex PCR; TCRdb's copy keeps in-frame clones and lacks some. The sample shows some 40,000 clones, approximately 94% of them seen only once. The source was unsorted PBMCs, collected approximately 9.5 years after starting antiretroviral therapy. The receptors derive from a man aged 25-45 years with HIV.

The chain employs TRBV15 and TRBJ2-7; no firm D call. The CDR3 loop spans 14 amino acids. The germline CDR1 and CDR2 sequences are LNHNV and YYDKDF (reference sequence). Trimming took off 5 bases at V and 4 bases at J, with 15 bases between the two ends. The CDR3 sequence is CATSQDLENYEQYV. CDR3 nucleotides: TGTGCCACCAGCCAAGACCTCGAGAATTACGAGCAGTACGTC.

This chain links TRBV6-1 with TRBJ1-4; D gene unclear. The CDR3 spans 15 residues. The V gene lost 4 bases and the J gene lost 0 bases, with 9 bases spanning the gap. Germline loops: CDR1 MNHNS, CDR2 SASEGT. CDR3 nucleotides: TGTGCCAGCAGTGGCCAACGAGCAACTAATGAAAAACTGTTTTTT. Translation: CASSGQRATNEKLFF.

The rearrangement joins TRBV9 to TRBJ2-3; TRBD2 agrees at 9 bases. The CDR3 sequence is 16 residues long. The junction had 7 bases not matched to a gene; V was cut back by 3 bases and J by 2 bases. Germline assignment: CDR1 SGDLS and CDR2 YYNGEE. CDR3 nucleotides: TGTGCCAGCAGCGCCTTAGCGGGGGCCTTCACAGATACGCAGTATTTT. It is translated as CASSALAGAFTDTQYF.

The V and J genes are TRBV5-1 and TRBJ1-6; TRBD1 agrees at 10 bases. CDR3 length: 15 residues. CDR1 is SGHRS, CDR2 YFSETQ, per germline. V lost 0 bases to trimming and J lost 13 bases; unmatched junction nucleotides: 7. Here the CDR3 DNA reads TGCGCCAGCAGCTTGGCCGACAGGGGGCGCGGGCCCCTCCACTTT. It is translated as CASSLADRGRGPLHF.

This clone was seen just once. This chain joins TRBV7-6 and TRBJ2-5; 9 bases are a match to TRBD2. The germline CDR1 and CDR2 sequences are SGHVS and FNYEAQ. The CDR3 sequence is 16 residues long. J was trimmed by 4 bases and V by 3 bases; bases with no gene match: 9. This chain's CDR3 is CASSLGGTSSRETQYF. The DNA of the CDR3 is TGTGCCAGCAGCTTGGGGGGGACTAGCTCTAGAGAGACCCAGTACTTC.

The CDR3 protein is CASSARQGPVYGYTF. The CDR3 DNA follows: TGTGCCAGCAGCGCCCGACAGGGTCCGGTCTATGGCTACACCTTC. The gene calls are TRBV9 and TRBJ1-2; 7 bases are shared with TRBD1. From germline, CDR1 is SGDLS and CDR2 YYNGEE. The V segment lost 3 bases and the J segment 4 bases; nucleotides outside the gene matches: 9. The CDR3 is 15 amino acids.

The CDR3 coding sequence is TGTGCCTCTGCGGGCGGGGGGCCGTCGGTAGCCAAAAACATTCAGTACTTC. This encodes CASAGGGPSVAKNIQYF. The rearrangement uses TRBV28 and TRBJ2-4; 8 positions agree with TRBD2. Germline V gene lookup returns CDR1 MDHEN and CDR2 SYDVKM. The V segment lost 11 bases and the J segment 0 bases; nucleotides outside the gene matches: 15. The length of the CDR3 is 17 residues.

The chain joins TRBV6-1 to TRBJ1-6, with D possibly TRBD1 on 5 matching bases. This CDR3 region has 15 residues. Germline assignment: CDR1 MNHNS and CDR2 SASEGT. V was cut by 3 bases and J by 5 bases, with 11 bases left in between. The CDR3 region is CASSERVGDNSPLHF. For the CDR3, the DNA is TGTGCCAGCAGTGAGAGGGTAGGGGATAATTCACCCCTCCACTTT.

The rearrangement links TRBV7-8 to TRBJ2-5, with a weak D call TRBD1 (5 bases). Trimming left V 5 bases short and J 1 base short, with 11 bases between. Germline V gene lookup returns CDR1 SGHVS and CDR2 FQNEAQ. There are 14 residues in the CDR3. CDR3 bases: TGTGCCAGCAGCCCGACCAGGGTCCAAGAGACCCAGTACTTC. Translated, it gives CASSPTRVQETQYF.

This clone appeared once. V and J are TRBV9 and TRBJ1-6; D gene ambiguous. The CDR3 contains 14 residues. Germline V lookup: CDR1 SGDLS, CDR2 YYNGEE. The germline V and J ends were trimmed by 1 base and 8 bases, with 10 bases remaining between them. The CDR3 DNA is TGTGCCAGCAGCGTAATGAATGGCGATTCACCCCTCCACTTT. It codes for CASSVMNGDSPLHF.

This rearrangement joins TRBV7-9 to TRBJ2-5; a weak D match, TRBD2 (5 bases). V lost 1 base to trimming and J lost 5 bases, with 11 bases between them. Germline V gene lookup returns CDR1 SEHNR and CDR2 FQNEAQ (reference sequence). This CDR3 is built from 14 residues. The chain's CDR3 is CASSLGPTGETQYF. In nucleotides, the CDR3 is TGTGCCAGCAGCTTAGGCCCAACGGGGGAGACCCAGTACTTC.

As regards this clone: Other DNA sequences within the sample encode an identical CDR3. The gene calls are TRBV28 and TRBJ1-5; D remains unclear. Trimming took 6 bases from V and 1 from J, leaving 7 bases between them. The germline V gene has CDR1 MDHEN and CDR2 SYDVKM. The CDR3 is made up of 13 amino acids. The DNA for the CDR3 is TGTGCCAGCAGAGGTTCGAGCAATCAGCCCCAGCATTTT. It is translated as CASRGSSNQPQHF.

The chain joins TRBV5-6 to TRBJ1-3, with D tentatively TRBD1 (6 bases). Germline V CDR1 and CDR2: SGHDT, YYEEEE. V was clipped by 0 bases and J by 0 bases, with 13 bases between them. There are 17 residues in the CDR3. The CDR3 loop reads CASSLGPRGSSGNTIYF. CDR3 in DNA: TGTGCCAGCAGCTTGGGGCCCAGGGGCTCCTCTGGAAACACCATATATTTT.

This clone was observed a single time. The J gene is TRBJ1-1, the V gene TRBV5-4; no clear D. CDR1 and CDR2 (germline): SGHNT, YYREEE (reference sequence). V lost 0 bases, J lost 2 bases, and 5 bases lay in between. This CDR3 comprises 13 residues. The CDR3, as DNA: TGTGCCAGCAGCTTGGAATCAAACACTGAAGCTTTCTTT. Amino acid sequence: CASSLESNTEAFF.

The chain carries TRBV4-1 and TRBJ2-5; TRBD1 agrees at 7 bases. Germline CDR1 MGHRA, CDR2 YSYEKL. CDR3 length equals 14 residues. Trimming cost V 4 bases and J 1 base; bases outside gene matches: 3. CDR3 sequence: CASSPYRGQETQYF. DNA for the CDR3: TGCGCCAGCAGCCCATACAGGGGCCAAGAGACCCAGTACTTC.

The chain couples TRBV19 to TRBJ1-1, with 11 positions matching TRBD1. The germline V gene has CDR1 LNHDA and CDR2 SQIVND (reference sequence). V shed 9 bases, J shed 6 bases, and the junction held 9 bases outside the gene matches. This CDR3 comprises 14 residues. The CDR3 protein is CASLQDRGQAEAFF. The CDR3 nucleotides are TGTGCCAGCCTCCAGGACAGGGGGCAAGCTGAAGCTTTCTTT.

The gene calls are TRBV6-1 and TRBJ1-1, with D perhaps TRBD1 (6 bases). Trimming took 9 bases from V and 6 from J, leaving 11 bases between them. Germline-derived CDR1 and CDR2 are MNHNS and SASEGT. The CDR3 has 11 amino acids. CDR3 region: CASLQGSEAFF. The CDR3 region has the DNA TGTGCCAGTCTACAGGGATCTGAAGCTTTCTTT.